What follows describes a single TCR beta chain. What it recognizes is unknown. J lost 7 bases, V lost 4 bases, and 10 bases had no gene match. The CDR3 runs 16 residues. Per the germline V gene, CDR1 is SGHTA and CDR2 is FQGTGA. This sample was taken from a study of stem cell transplantation in POMP-related autoinflammatory disease. As for the study in general: Before transplant: CD4+ naive skewing, low CD8+ proportions, reduced cytokine secretion.

Prominent immunodeficiency with autoinflammation defined PRAID. Study-wide points: Across all analyzed T-cell subsets, patients with PRAID tended toward reduced diversity and increased clonality. Patients with PRAID showed a restricted number of unique TRB V-J gene pairings.

Method: immunoSEQ multiplex PCR; TCRdb's copy keeps in-frame clones and lacks some. The table lists 8,600 or so clones, 91% of them singletons. The J gene is TRBJ2-2, the V gene TRBV7-3; 9 bases line up with TRBD1. This clonotype was obtained from a human donor with POMP-related autoinflammation and immune dysregulation (PRAID). This sample comprised CD8+ T cells from PBMCs, obtained before stem cell transplantation. The CDR3: CASSSSGTGRGGELFF. CDR3 nucleotides: TGTGCCAGCAGCTCCTCCGGGACAGGGAGGGGCGGGGAGCTGTTTTTT. The variable domain in full, completed from reference TRBV7-3 and TRBJ2-2, reads GAGVSQTPSNKVTEKGKYVELRCDPISGHTALYWYRQSLGQGPEFLIYFQGTGAADDSGLPNDRFFAVRPEGSVSTLKIQRTERGDSAVYLCASSSSGTGRGGELFFGEGSRLTVL.